A single sample gave rise to the 21 T cell receptor beta chains below, sequenced in a study of Ad26.COV2.S vaccination and SARS-CoV-2 variants. Profiled with immunoSEQ multiplex PCR; TCRdb holds only in-frame clones, not every one. The repertoire holds 300,000 to 350,000 clones, with about nine tenths as singletons. The treatment denotes: some 20 received Ad26.COV2.S at low or high dose, single or two shots; 5 received placebo; per-sample allocation not given. It was on day 63 after the first vaccine or placebo injection that samples were taken. The specimen was peripheral blood, collected in a trial of Ad26.COV2.S vaccine versus placebo. Source of these receptors: a person aged 18-65 years who received the Ad26.COV2.S COVID-19 vaccine or a placebo.

The CDR3 loop reads CASSPRGDRMVGELFF. CDR3 DNA: TGTGCCAGCAGCCCGAGGGGGGACAGGATGGTCGGGGAGCTGTTTTTT. This sequence joins TRBV9 and TRBJ2-2, with 8 bases fitting TRBD1. J lost 7 bases, V lost 4 bases, and 12 bases had no gene match. Germline V gene sequence: CDR1 SGDLS, CDR2 YYNGEE. The CDR3 is 16 amino acids.

The count of this clone is one. The V and J genes are TRBV15 and TRBJ1-6; unclear D gene. The CDR3 contains 14 residues. Germline CDR1 is LNHNV and CDR2 is YYDKDF (reference sequence). V dropped 1 base and J dropped 7 bases, with 8 bases sitting between them. In DNA form, the CDR3 reads TGTGCCACCAGCAGAGGTCAGGAGAATTCACCCCTCCACTTT. Translating gives CATSRGQENSPLHF.

The chain links TRBV3-1 (or the pseudogene TRBV3-2) to TRBJ2-2; D remains unclear. Between the trimmed V and J ends, which lost 1 base and 0 bases, there was a span of 9 bases. Germline V CDR1 and CDR2: LGHDT, YNNKEL (reference sequence). The CDR3 sequence is 16 residues long. CDR3 nucleotide sequence: TGTGCCAGCAGCCAAGGGGGTTGGGCGAACACCGGGGAGCTGTTTTTT. It encodes CASSQGGWANTGELFF.

The rearrangement uses TRBV30 and TRBJ2-1; 7 bases are a match to TRBD1. Germline V gives CDR1 GTSNPN, CDR2 SVGIG (reference sequence). The CDR3 length is 12 residues. With 2 bases clipped from V and 9 bases from J, the junction kept 4 bases outside the gene matches. The CDR3 DNA follows: TGTGCCTGGAGTCCAGGGGGTCGTGAGCAGTTCTTC. Its translation: CAWSPGGREQFF.

The chain carries TRBV29-1 and TRBJ1-2, with 7 bases identical to TRBD1. The CDR3 has 12 residues. The V gene's germline CDR1 is SQVTM and CDR2 ANQGSEA. V lost 1 base to trimming and J lost 6 bases; unmatched junction nucleotides: 2. CDR3 in DNA: TGCAGCGTTGAAGGACAGGGTAATGGCTACACCTTC. Amino acids: CSVEGQGNGYTF.

The rearrangement uses TRBV9 and TRBJ2-2; no firm D call. Germline CDR1 and CDR2: SGDLS and YYNGEE. The CDR3 has 16 amino acids. The ends were cut back, 0 bases at V and 1 base at J, with 10 bases in the middle. The CDR3 region has the DNA TGTGCCAGCAGCGTAGCAGTGCCGCAGAACACCGGGGAGCTGTTTTTT. It is translated as CASSVAVPQNTGELFF.

V usage is TRBV6-2 or TRBV6-3 and J usage is TRBJ1-5, with a possible D match to TRBD1 (6 bases). The CDR3 has 17 amino acids. V was trimmed by 2 bases and J by 4 bases, leaving 18 bases between them. Looked up from germline, CDR1 is MNHEY and CDR2 is SVGEGT. The CDR3 loop is CASSYRTSDSPNQPQHF. CDR3 DNA: TGTGCCAGCAGTTACCGAACGTCGGACAGCCCAAATCAGCCCCAGCATTTT.

The rearrangement joins TRBV4-2 to TRBJ2-3; D is unresolved. The CDR3 consists of 14 residues. Looked up from germline, CDR1 is LGHNA and CDR2 is YNFKEQ. Trimming removed 1 base at V and 2 bases at J, with 7 bases between. CDR3 bases: TGTGCCAGCAGCCAAGGCCGAACCACAGATACGCAGTATTTT. Translated, it gives CASSQGRTTDTQYF.

The sample holds a few counts of this clone. V gene TRBV30 combines with J gene TRBJ2-3; TRBD2 is a possible D gene (6 bases). Between the trimmed V and J ends, which lost 5 bases and 3 bases, there was a span of 18 bases. Germline loops: CDR1 GTSNPN, CDR2 SVGIG (reference sequence). The CDR3 runs to 15 residues. CDR3: CAWRPLGGATDTQYF. For the CDR3, the DNA is TGTGCCTGGCGTCCTTTAGGCGGGGCTACAGATACGCAGTATTTT.

V gene TRBV28 combines with J gene TRBJ1-2; 8 positions match TRBD1. Losses at the gene ends were 5 bases for V and 4 bases for J; bases not matched to a gene: 9. This CDR3 has 15 residues. Germline CDR1 reads MDHEN; CDR2 reads SYDVKM. The CDR3 here is CASSPDGTGLYGYTF. The CDR3 DNA follows: TGTGCCAGCAGTCCCGACGGGACAGGTCTCTATGGCTACACCTTC.

The J gene is TRBJ2-1, the V gene TRBV2, with 12 bases that match TRBD2. The germline CDR1 and CDR2 sequences are SNHLY and FYNNEI. V lost 5 bases and J lost 9; bases outside the gene matches: 8. The CDR3 covers 15 residues. CDR3 nucleotide sequence: TGTGCCAGCAGTCCGACTAGCGGGAGAGCTAGTGAGCAGTTCTTC. Translated: CASSPTSGRASEQFF.

The chain is built from TRBV19 and TRBJ1-5; D unclear. In germline, CDR1 is LNHDA, CDR2 SQIVND (reference sequence). With 1 base removed from V and 3 bases from J, the gap between germline ends came to 7 bases. The CDR3 has 14 residues. The CDR3 DNA reads as TGTGCCAGTAGTATAGTACTTCCCAATCAGCCCCAGCATTTT. Amino acids: CASSIVLPNQPQHF.

The V call is TRBV5-8, the J call TRBJ2-7; D not resolved. V gave up 4 bases and J gave up 0 bases, with 14 bases separating them. Germline CDR1 SGHTS, CDR2 YDEGEE. The CDR3 covers 15 residues. This CDR3 reads CASSLRARLSYEQYF. As DNA, the CDR3 is TGTGCCAGCAGCCTAAGAGCGCGCCTCTCCTACGAGCAGTACTTC.

This clone was observed a handful of times. The V call is TRBV7-3, the J call TRBJ1-5; tentatively, D is TRBD1 (6 bases). V lost 2 bases and J lost 2, with 10 bases in between. CDR3 length equals 15 residues. Germline V gene sequence: CDR1 SGHTA, CDR2 FQGTGA. CDR3 in amino acids: CASSLQGHGNQPQHF. The CDR3 nucleotides are TGTGCCAGCAGCTTACAGGGACACGGCAATCAGCCCCAGCATTTT.

J is TRBJ2-2 and V is TRBV5-4, with unresolved D. V shed 0 bases and J shed 0 bases, with 9 bases lying between them. The CDR3 covers 16 residues. The V gene's germline CDR1 is SGHNT and CDR2 YYREEE (reference sequence). The CDR3 loop is CASSLAGRTNTGELFF. The CDR3 nucleotides are TGTGCCAGCAGCTTGGCGGGCAGGACGAACACCGGGGAGCTGTTTTTT.

The chain recombines TRBV2 with TRBJ2-2; D may be TRBD2 (6 bases). Germline CDR1 reads SNHLY; CDR2 reads FYNNEI. Trimming shortened V by 3 bases and J by 5 bases, and 13 bases separated the two germline ends. The CDR3 length is 15 residues. The CDR3 DNA sequence: TGTGCCAGCAGTGAGCGAGCGCGGGGTACCGGGGAGCTGTTTTTT. It encodes CASSERARGTGELFF.

Only one count was recorded for this clone. The V gene is TRBV19, the J gene TRBJ2-4; 9 positions agree with TRBD1. The V and J ends lost 4 bases and 1 base, in that order; junction bases with no gene match: 11. Germline CDR1 is LNHDA and CDR2 is SQIVND (reference sequence). CDR3 length equals 18 residues. The CDR3 sequence is CASSTGTGFGWAKNIQYF. DNA for the CDR3: TGTGCCAGTAGTACCGGGACAGGGTTTGGGTGGGCCAAAAACATTCAGTACTTC.

The chain recombines TRBV3-1 (or the pseudogene TRBV3-2) with TRBJ2-1; D may be TRBD2 (6 bases). CDR1 is LGHDT, CDR2 YNNKEL, per germline (reference sequence). This CDR3 comprises 13 residues. V lost 0 bases and J lost 11, with 11 bases in between. As DNA, the CDR3 is TGTGCCAGCAGCCAAGAGTTGGGGGGTCAGCAGTTCTTC. Amino acids: CASSQELGGQQFF.

This clone was detected only a few times. This chain joins TRBV10-3 and TRBJ2-7; unclear D gene. Trimming removed 8 bases at V and 4 bases at J, with 12 bases between. The CDR3 consists of 12 residues. Germline V gives CDR1 ENHRY, CDR2 SYGVKD. The CDR3 here is CAIQDRSYEQYF. For the CDR3, the DNA is TGTGCCATCCAAGATCGGAGTTACGAGCAGTACTTC.

This chain connects TRBV15 to TRBJ1-4; 7 bases fit TRBD1. This CDR3 comprises 14 residues. Losses at the gene ends were 5 bases for V and 11 bases for J; bases not matched to a gene: 11. Germline CDR1 is LNHNV and CDR2 is YYDKDF (reference sequence). Here the CDR3 reads CATSSKGQSRKLFF. CDR3 in DNA: TGTGCCACCAGCTCCAAGGGACAGTCACGTAAACTGTTTTTT.

The J gene is TRBJ1-5, the V gene TRBV19, with 7 bases aligning to TRBD1. CDR3 size: 15 residues. V lost 4 bases, J lost 0 bases, and 3 bases stayed unmatched. Germline assignment: CDR1 LNHDA and CDR2 SQIVND (reference sequence). CDR3 nucleotides: TGTGCCAGTAGTACGACAGGGATTAGCAATCAGCCCCAGCATTTT. The encoded protein is CASSTTGISNQPQHF.